Listed below are T cell receptor beta chains from one sample, sequenced in a study of sequential checkpoint blockade in melanoma. Generated by immunoSEQ multiplex PCR, the TCRdb table keeps only in-frame clones and is missing some. The repertoire holds 18,000 or so clones, with 56% as singletons. The source material was CD8+ T cells sorted from blood (inferred from file names), sampled from a patient given nivolumab and ipilimumab in sequence. Receptors were obtained from a human donor with melanoma. Each CDR3 is given with its conserved first and last residue. The order of the fields is clone size, D gene, V gene, J gene, CDR3 protein, CDR3 DNA. A D gene is named only where the DNA matches it firmly. Clone size is shown for a subset of rows, as once, few, many or a class of expanded clone.

-	-	TRBV7-8	TRBJ1-1	CASSPRQDPTNTEAFF	TGTGCCAGCAGCCCTCGACAGGATCCAACGAACACTGAAGCTTTCTTT
-	-	TRBV6-1	TRBJ1-2	CASSENRFYGYTF	TGTGCCAGCAGTGAAAACAGGTTCTATGGCTACACCTTC
few	TRBD2	TRBV2	TRBJ2-7	CASGGAGGLEQYF	TGTGCCAGCGGAGGAGCGGGGGGGCTCGAGCAGTACTTC
-	TRBD1	TRBV14	TRBJ2-1	CASRTPGQGIYNEQFF	TGTGCCAGCAGAACACCGGGACAGGGGATCTACAATGAGCAGTTCTTC
-	TRBD2	TRBV5-5	TRBJ2-7	CASSLNGRAYEQYF	TGTGCCAGCAGCCTTAACGGGAGGGCCTACGAGCAGTACTTC
-	TRBD1	TRBV19	TRBJ2-2	CASRGTGQGIGGELFF	TGTGCCAGTAGGGGGACGGGACAGGGAATAGGCGGGGAGCTGTTTTTT
-	-	TRBV4-3	TRBJ1-2	CASSQWSAGLGYTF	TGCGCCAGCAGCCAATGGAGCGCAGGGCTTGGCTACACCTTC
-	TRBD1	TRBV30	TRBJ1-2	CAWSVIIRGNGYTF	TGTGCCTGGAGTGTAATTATCAGGGGGAACGGCTACACCTTC
-	-	TRBV6-6	TRBJ1-2	CASSWDTKNGYTF	TGTGCCAGCAGTTGGGACACCAAAAATGGCTACACCTTC
few	-	TRBV6-5	TRBJ2-1	CASSLFGGTYNEQFF	TGTGCCAGCAGCCTTTTCGGCGGGACCTACAATGAGCAGTTCTTC
-	TRBD1	TRBV4-1	TRBJ1-1	CASSQGEGAYTEAFF	TGTGCCAGCAGCCAAGGTGAGGGGGCATACACTGAAGCTTTCTTT
-	TRBD1	TRBV15	TRBJ1-2	CATSSDLGTGYGYTF	TGTGCCACCAGCAGCGATCTAGGGACAGGCTACGGCTACACCTTC
few	TRBD1	TRBV7-9	TRBJ1-2	CASSLEPGQALGGYTF	TGTGCCAGCAGCTTAGAACCGGGACAGGCTTTGGGGGGCTACACCTTC
-	-	TRBV6-5	TRBJ1-2	CASSLQVNYGYTF	TGTGCCAGCAGTTTACAGGTGAACTATGGCTACACCTTC
medium-sized	TRBD1	TRBV10-3	TRBJ2-7	CAAGDRGYYEQYF	TGTGCCGCCGGGGACAGGGGCTACTACGAGCAGTACTTC
-	-	TRBV10-2	TRBJ2-2	CASSNVGLGTGELFF	TGCGCCAGCAGTAACGTTGGGCTCGGAACCGGGGAGCTGTTTTTT
-	TRBD1	TRBV9	TRBJ2-3	CASSLYRGPADTQYF	TGTGCCAGCAGCTTATACAGGGGGCCGGCAGATACGCAGTATTTT
-	TRBD2	TRBV27	TRBJ2-7	CASSPRTSGNEQYF	TGTGCCAGCAGTCCTCGGACTAGCGGGAACGAGCAGTACTTC
few	-	TRBV28	TRBJ1-5	CASNQGRGGQPQHF	TGTGCCAGCAATCAGGGGAGGGGGGGTCAGCCCCAGCATTTT
-	-	TRBV5-6	TRBJ1-4	CASSQRGRDEKLFF	TGTGCCAGCAGTCAGAGAGGGAGAGATGAAAAACTGTTTTTT
-	TRBD1	TRBV28	TRBJ1-5	CASIPTGTGNQPQHF	TGTGCCAGCATCCCAACCGGGACAGGGAACCAGCCCCAGCATTTT
-	TRBD1	TRBV9	TRBJ2-6	CASSGSVWRTGTAGANVLTF	TGTGCCAGCAGCGGTAGCGTTTGGCGGACAGGGACAGCTGGGGCCAACGTCCTGACTTTC
once	TRBD1	TRBV28	TRBJ2-5	CASSFQGVYQETQYF	TGTGCCAGCAGTTTCCAGGGGGTTTACCAAGAGACCCAGTACTTC
-	-	TRBV30	TRBJ1-3	CAWSWTFSGNTIYF	TGTGCCTGGAGTTGGACTTTCTCTGGAAACACCATATATTTT
-	TRBD1	TRBV6-5	TRBJ2-5	CASSYPGTGSTQYF	TGTGCCAGCAGTTACCCCGGGACAGGGTCGACCCAGTACTTC
-	-	TRBV7-6	TRBJ1-1	CASSLEGGGNTEAFF	TGTGCCAGCAGCTTGGAGGGTGGGGGGAACACTGAAGCTTTCTTT
few	TRBD1	TRBV30	TRBJ1-2	CAWISVTGATHTF	TGTGCCTGGATCTCGGTGACAGGGGCGACCCACACCTTC
few	TRBD1	TRBV19	TRBJ1-5	CASSTDRHFNSNQPQHF	TGTGCCAGTAGTACGGACAGGCATTTTAATAGCAATCAGCCCCAGCATTTT
-	-	TRBV27	TRBJ2-4	CASRSVEGLNIQYF	TGTGCCAGCAGGTCAGTGGAGGGCCTAAACATTCAGTACTTC
-	-	TRBV19	TRBJ2-1	CASSTYKEQFF	TGTGCCAGTAGTACGTACAAAGAGCAGTTCTTC
-	TRBD1	TRBV30	TRBJ1-2	CAWDGTDSFFDYTF	TGTGCCTGGGATGGGACAGACTCTTTTTTTGACTACACCTTC
-	-	TRBV20-1	TRBJ2-5	CSARRETQYF	TGCAGTGCTAGGAGAGAGACCCAGTACTTC
few	-	TRBV2	TRBJ1-2	CASSYFSGGGYGYTF	TGTGCCAGCAGCTATTTCTCCGGCGGGGGCTACGGCTACACCTTC
medium-sized	TRBD2	TRBV6-4	TRBJ2-3	CASSDSTSGSADTQYF	TGTGCCAGCAGTGACTCGACTAGCGGGAGCGCAGATACGCAGTATTTT
-	-	TRBV7-8	TRBJ2-1	CASSLGGVMSSYNEQFF	TGTGCCAGCAGCTTAGGGGGGGTCATGAGCTCCTACAATGAGCAGTTCTTC
few	TRBD2	TRBV27	TRBJ2-1	CASSITSGVYNEQFF	TGTGCCAGCAGTATCACTAGCGGGGTCTACAATGAGCAGTTCTTC
-	-	TRBV7-2	TRBJ1-1	CASSPNGLYTEAFF	TGTGCCAGCAGCCCCAATGGACTGTACACTGAAGCTTTCTTT
-	TRBD2	TRBV7-9	TRBJ2-1	CASSLALAGGPRAGNEQFF	TGTGCCAGCAGCTTAGCGCTAGCGGGGGGGCCTAGGGCTGGCAATGAGCAGTTCTTC
few	-	TRBV2	TRBJ2-1	CASSELPPDISYNEQFF	TGTGCCAGCAGTGAACTTCCCCCGGACATCTCCTACAATGAGCAGTTCTTC
-	-	TRBV7-9	TRBJ2-7	CASSFVTGTLSYEQYF	TGTGCCAGCAGCTTCGTCACCGGGACTCTTTCCTACGAGCAGTACTTC
few	-	TRBV10-3	TRBJ1-1	CAISESGAADEAFF	TGTGCCATCAGTGAGTCGGGGGCCGCGGATGAAGCTTTCTTT
-	TRBD1	TRBV6-5	TRBJ2-7	CASSSGTATYEQYF	TGTGCCAGCAGTTCCGGGACAGCTACCTACGAGCAGTACTTC
medium-sized	TRBD1	TRBV7-9	TRBJ1-5	CASSYGQGHQPQHF	TGTGCCAGCAGCTACGGACAGGGGCATCAGCCCCAGCATTTT
-	-	TRBV6-1	TRBJ1-5	CASRGAWGYQPQHF	TGTGCCAGCAGGGGGGCATGGGGATATCAGCCCCAGCATTTT
-	-	TRBV2	TRBJ2-1	CVSSAGTSSSYNEQFF	TGTGTCAGCAGTGCCGGGACTTCTAGCTCCTACAATGAGCAGTTCTTC
-	TRBD2	TRBV9	TRBJ2-4	CASSLTSGGAKNIQYF	TGTGCCAGCAGCCTCACTAGCGGGGGGGCCAAAAACATTCAGTACTTC
-	-	TRBV7-9	TRBJ2-5	CASSLSLAETQYF	TGTGCCAGCAGCTTATCCCTGGCAGAGACCCAGTACTTC